Following are 17 T cell receptor beta chains from one sample sequenced in a study of CXCR3-negative and CXCR3-positive naive CD8 T cells. The TRB cDNA libraries were prepared by 5' RACE with UMI labels. TCRdb reprocessed the 5' RACE reads and reports one entry per CDR3 protein, with no DNA. Seen in this sample are tens of thousands of distinct CDR3 sequences; the ten most common clones hold roughly a tenth. The source material was memory CD8+ T cells from blood. The receptors stem from a human donor in good health. Some clones in this sample may be carry-over from other donors' samples.

The V call is TRBV4-1, the J call TRBJ1-2. This CDR3 has 14 residues. Germline V gene data show CDR1 as MGHRA and CDR2 as YSYEKL. The CDR3 protein is CASSQAEAWNGYTF.

This chain uses TRBV18 with TRBJ2-4; TCRdb's assignment of TRBD1 cannot be checked, as there is no DNA. Per germline, CDR1 KGHSH and CDR2 LQKENI. This CDR3 is built from 18 residues. This CDR3 is CASSPLKGRDSRWSIQYF.

The V gene is TRBV9, the J gene TRBJ2-1; the D gene TCRdb calls, TRBD2, cannot be checked with no DNA. In germline, CDR1 is SGDLS, CDR2 YYNGEE. The CDR3 is 14 amino acids. The CDR3 loop is CASSPGLADNEQFF.

V gene TRBV28 combines with J gene TRBJ1-6; TCRdb's assignment of TRBD1 cannot be checked, as there is no DNA. CDR1 and CDR2 (germline): MDHEN, SYDVKM. The CDR3 is made up of 14 amino acids. CDR3 amino acids: CASSFQGDNSPLHF.

V usage is TRBV20-1 and J usage is TRBJ1-6. Germline values: CDR1 DFQATT, CDR2 SNEGSKA (reference sequence). The CDR3 consists of 15 residues. CDR3 sequence: CSARDVSGDGSPLHF.

This chain joins TRBV4-1 and TRBJ1-1. Germline CDR1 is MGHRA and CDR2 is YSYEKL. There are 15 residues in the CDR3. The CDR3: CASSQSLRANTEAFF.

This chain joins TRBV27 and TRBJ2-6; the D call from TCRdb, TRBD1, cannot be confirmed without DNA. Per germline, CDR1 MNHEY and CDR2 SMNVEV (reference sequence). The CDR3 extends over 19 amino acids. The CDR3 loop reads CASRTQGAQEKSGANVLTF.

This sequence joins TRBV20-1 and TRBJ2-2. The CDR3 runs to 11 residues. Germline-derived CDR1 and CDR2 are DFQATT and SNEGSKA (reference sequence). CDR3 in amino acids: CSAWKSGELFF.

V is TRBV29-1 and J is TRBJ2-2; TCRdb lists TRBD2, though no DNA is available to test this call. In germline, CDR1 is SQVTM, CDR2 ANQGSEA. The CDR3 is 15 residues long. The CDR3 loop is CSVESGAANTGELFF.

This chain connects TRBV7-8 to TRBJ2-7; TCRdb designates TRBD1, a call that cannot be tested without DNA. There are 13 residues in the CDR3. Germline CDR1 is SGHVS and CDR2 is FQNEAQ. The CDR3 spells CASSFPGGDEQYF.

This rearrangement joins TRBV7-6 to TRBJ2-1. The CDR3 loop spans 11 amino acids. CDR1 SGHVS and CDR2 FNYEAQ come from the germline V gene. CDR3 sequence reads: CASSFDNEQFF.

The rearrangement joins TRBV6-5 to TRBJ2-7; TCRdb gives TRBD1 as the D gene, but with no DNA this cannot be confirmed. Germline values: CDR1 MNHEY, CDR2 SVGAGI. The CDR3 length is 13 residues. This CDR3 reads CASGQGSTYEQYF.

V usage is TRBV29-1 and J usage is TRBJ2-7; TCRdb picks TRBD1, but there is no DNA to check that call. CDR3 size: 13 residues. Germline V gives CDR1 SQVTM, CDR2 ANQGSEA. CDR3 loop: CSVDRTGSDEQYF.

The genes are TRBV7-2 and TRBJ2-2; TCRdb designates TRBD2, a call that cannot be tested without DNA. Germline CDR1 is SGHTA and CDR2 is FQGNSA. There are 16 residues in the CDR3. The CDR3 here is CASSLGLGFNTGELFF.

The gene calls are TRBV28 and TRBJ2-2; TCRdb returns TRBD1, unconfirmable since there is no DNA. CDR3 length: 13 amino acids. The germline V gene encodes CDR1 MDHEN and CDR2 SYDVKM. The CDR3 protein is CASVGQNTGELFF.

The rearrangement links TRBV24-1 to TRBJ2-2. The V gene's germline CDR1 is KGHDR and CDR2 SFDVKD. The CDR3 loop spans 13 amino acids. The chain's CDR3 is CATSDFVRGELFF.

The chain has TRBV6-5 and TRBJ2-3; TCRdb's D gene call, TRBD1, goes unchecked for lack of DNA. CDR1 and CDR2 from the germline V gene are MNHEY and SVGAGI. The CDR3 is 15 amino acids. CDR3 protein: CASSPGHPSTDTQYF.